This TCR beta chain was found in a study of T cells in Graves' hyperthyroidism and ophthalmopathy. Study-wide results and limits: A model of 13 V-J features distinguished ophthalmopathy from stable hyperthyroidism. The majority of expanded thyroid clonotypes above 0.001 also appeared in blood.

Trimming removed 6 bases from V and 4 bases from J; junction bases left unmatched: 4. The CDR3 is 15 residues long. Germline V gives CDR1 LNHDA, CDR2 SQIVND (reference sequence). RNA transcripts yielded amplified TCR beta CDR3 regions. The TCR CDR3 was amplified in a first-round RT-PCR using the HTBI primer set. TCRdb analysed the multiplex PCR reads with MiXCR anew, one entry per CDR3 protein. The sample has 530,000 or so distinct CDR3 sequences, 15% to 20% seen once. Note on this clonotype: Its target is not known.

Diagnoses were made from clinical symptoms, serum measures (thyroxine and TRAb), thyroid ultrasound and orbital computed tomography. Source material for PBMCs was 10 ml fresh peripheral blood. Input material: blood. The chain uses TRBV19 and TRBJ1-5; 12 bases match TRBD1. The receptor was derived from a woman younger than 35 with Graves' ophthalmopathy. The CDR3 spells CASRGTGGLNQPQHF. The DNA of the CDR3 is TGTGCCAGTAGAGGGACAGGGGGCTTGAATCAGCCCCAGCATTTT.